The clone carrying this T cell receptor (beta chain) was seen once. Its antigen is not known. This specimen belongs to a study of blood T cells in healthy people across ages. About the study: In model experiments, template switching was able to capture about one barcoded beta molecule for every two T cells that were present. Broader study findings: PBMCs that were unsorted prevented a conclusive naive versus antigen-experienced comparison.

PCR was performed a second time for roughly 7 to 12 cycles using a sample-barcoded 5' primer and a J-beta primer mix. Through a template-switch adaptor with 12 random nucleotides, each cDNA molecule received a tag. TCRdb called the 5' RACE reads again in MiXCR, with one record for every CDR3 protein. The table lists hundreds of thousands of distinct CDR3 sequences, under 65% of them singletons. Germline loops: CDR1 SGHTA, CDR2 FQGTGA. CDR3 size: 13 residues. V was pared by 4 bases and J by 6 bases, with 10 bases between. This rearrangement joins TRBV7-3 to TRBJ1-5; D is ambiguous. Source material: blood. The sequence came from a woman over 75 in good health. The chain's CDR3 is CASSSWGGQPQHF. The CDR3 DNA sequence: TGTGCCAGCAGCTCTTGGGGAGGTCAGCCCCAGCATTTT.